The 12 T cell receptor beta chains below were found in one sample sequenced in a study of blood T cells in healthy people across ages. A J-beta primer mix and a sample-barcoded 5' primer were used in a second PCR of about 7 to 12 cycles. MiXCR, applied by TCRdb to the 5' RACE reads, yields one record per CDR3 protein. The sample includes hundreds of thousands of distinct CDR3 sequences, 58% of them seen just once. The sample taken for sequencing was blood. Receptors were obtained from a man aged 55 to 70 in good health.

CDR3 nucleotides: TGTGCCAGCAGCATGAAGTGTGAGCAGTACTTC. This gives the protein CASSMKCEQYF. V gene TRBV21-1 combines with J gene TRBJ2-5. TRBV21-1 is termed a pseudogene. The CDR3 spans 11 residues.

The chain employs TRBV6-4 and TRBJ2-2; TRBD2 agrees at 10 bases. This CDR3 spans 15 amino acids. Germline loops: CDR1 MRHNA, CDR2 SNTAGT. V lost 3 bases and J lost 7; bases outside the gene matches: 5. In nucleotides, the CDR3 is TGTGCCAGCAGTGATCAGCGGGGGGGCTTCGGGGAGCTGTTTTTT. Translation gives CASSDQRGGFGELFF.

This chain connects TRBV7-2 to TRBJ2-1; 12 bases line up with TRBD2. V was pared by 5 bases and J by 7 bases, with 12 bases of the junction left unmatched. The CDR3 covers 17 residues. Germline V gives CDR1 SGHTA, CDR2 FQGNSA. The CDR3 loop is CASSPRALAGGRNEQFF. For the CDR3, the DNA is TGTGCCAGCAGCCCGCGGGCGCTAGCGGGGGGGCGAAATGAGCAGTTCTTC.

This sequence joins TRBV20-1 and TRBJ2-4; TRBD2 matches at 11 bases. The tail of the sequence fits TRBJ2-7 better, so the J call may be wrong. The CDR3 has 15 amino acids. The germline gives CDR1 DFQATT, CDR2 SNEGSKA (reference sequence). The CDR3 coding sequence is TGCAGTGCTAGAGCCCTAGCGGGGGGTAACTACGAGCAGTACTTC. Translated, it gives CSARALAGGNYEQYF.

This clonotype was detected a few times. The rearrangement uses TRBV6-1 and TRBJ1-1; 7 bases are a match to TRBD1. The V gene end was trimmed by 6 bases and the J gene end by 3 bases; junction bases not matched to a gene: 7. This CDR3 comprises 14 residues. The V gene's germline CDR1 is MNHNS and CDR2 SASEGT. The CDR3 nucleotides are TGTGCCAGCAGGTTTACAGGGGTGTACACTGAAGCTTTCTTT. Amino acids: CASRFTGVYTEAFF.

The CDR3 is CSARDRAGSSTDTQYF. CDR3 nucleotides: TGCAGTGCTAGAGATCGTGCGGGGTCTAGCACAGATACGCAGTATTTT. This chain uses TRBV20-1 with TRBJ2-3; D possibly corresponds to TRBD2 (6 bases). Per germline, CDR1 DFQATT and CDR2 SNEGSKA (reference sequence). V was pared by 0 bases and J by 0 bases, with 13 bases between. The length of the CDR3 is 16 residues.

This clonotype was detected a few times. This chain uses TRBV2 with TRBJ1-4; maybe TRBD1 (5 bases). Germline values: CDR1 SNHLY, CDR2 FYNNEI. V was cut by 6 bases and J by 0 bases, with 17 bases left in between. CDR3 length equals 17 residues. The CDR3 spells CASRPSGASATNEKLFF. CDR3 nucleotide sequence: TGTGCCAGCAGGCCGAGCGGGGCCAGTGCAACTAATGAAAAACTGTTTTTT.

The chain is built from TRBV20-1 and TRBJ2-3; 9 bases are shared with TRBD1. V lost 3 bases to trimming and J lost 2 bases; unmatched junction nucleotides: 3. The germline V gene has CDR1 DFQATT and CDR2 SNEGSKA (reference sequence). The CDR3 is 14 amino acids. The chain's CDR3 is CSASRDRDTDTQYF. CDR3 coding DNA: TGCAGTGCTAGCAGGGACAGGGACACAGATACGCAGTATTTT.

This chain joins TRBV7-9 and TRBJ2-7, with 7 bases identical to TRBD2. Gene TRBJ2-1 matches the end of the DNA better, so the J call may be wrong. The CDR3 runs 16 residues. CDR1 and CDR2 (germline): SEHNR, FQNEAQ (reference sequence). The CDR3 nucleotides read TGTGCCAGCAGCCCCAAAGGTGGGGGGGTTGGTGGCGAGCAGTTCTTC. This encodes CASSPKGGGVGGEQFF.

This clonotype appeared a single time. The rearrangement links TRBV5-4 to TRBJ2-5, with 7 positions matching TRBD2. The V gene end was trimmed by 3 bases and the J gene end by 5 bases; junction bases not matched to a gene: 13. This CDR3 is 16 amino acids long. CDR1 and CDR2 (germline): SGHNT, YYREEE (reference sequence). CDR3 amino acids: CASSSDRGGGGETQYF. As DNA, the CDR3 is TGTGCCAGCAGCTCCGATCGAGGCGGGGGAGGTGAGACCCAGTACTTC.

The chain uses TRBV12-3 or TRBV12-4 and TRBJ2-7; 7 bases match TRBD1. The CDR3 has 13 amino acids. J was trimmed by 7 bases and V by 6 bases; bases with no gene match: 9. CDR3 DNA: TGTGCCAGCAGCCAGACAGGGTCCAATGAGCAGTACTTC. This encodes CASSQTGSNEQYF.

This clonotype was seen ten or more times. The CDR3 region has the DNA TGCAGCGTTGCGGTGGAGACCCAGTACTTC. It is translated as CSVAVETQYF. The V call is TRBV29-1, the J call TRBJ2-5, with D uncertain. V was cut by 4 bases and J by 5 bases, with 5 bases left in between. The length of the CDR3 is 10 residues. Germline values: CDR1 SQVTM, CDR2 ANQGSEA.